The 19 T cell receptor beta chains given below trace back to one sample, sequenced in a study of T-cell reconstitution after alpha-beta-depleted transplantation in children. Unique molecular identifiers were built into the TCRbeta library. A single record per CDR3 protein comes from TCRdb applying MiXCR to the PCR reads. The sample consists of roughly 280,000 distinct CDR3 sequences, approximately 10% of them appearing once. This sample comprised peripheral blood, obtained 180 days after TCRalphabeta/CD19-depleted stem cell transplant. All receptors come from a male patient aged 2 to 10 who had a stem cell transplant for chronic granulomatous disease, so the T cells may come from the graft donor.

Ten or more counts support this clonotype. This chain connects TRBV5-1 to TRBJ2-2; 9 bases line up with TRBD2. The length of the CDR3 is 18 residues. The germline CDR1 and CDR2 sequences are SGHRS and YFSETQ. Trimming at V came to 4 bases and at J to 5 bases, leaving 15 bases not matched to a gene. The CDR3 DNA is TGCGCCAGCAGCCCGGTGCGGGGGGGGCTGCGAGAGACCGGGGAGCTGTTTTTT. Translation gives CASSPVRGGLRETGELFF.

In its sample, this clonotype was seen many times. The chain links TRBV5-6 to TRBJ2-1, with D possibly being TRBD2 (6 bases). V was cut by 1 base and J by 10 bases, with 9 bases left in between. Germline V gives CDR1 SGHDT, CDR2 YYEEEE. CDR3 length equals 12 residues. CDR3 amino acids: CASSLPAGEQFF. The CDR3 DNA reads as TGTGCCAGCAGCTTGCCCGCGGGGGAGCAGTTCTTC.

In this sample, this clonotype turned up many times. V and J are TRBV5-1 and TRBJ2-2; D might be TRBD1 (5 bases). Per germline, CDR1 SGHRS and CDR2 YFSETQ. The CDR3 sequence is 12 residues long. Trimming cost V 4 bases and J 6 bases, with 7 bases left between them. The CDR3 DNA sequence: TGCGCCAGCAGCACAGGTGCCGGGGAGCTGTTTTTT. This sequence encodes CASSTGAGELFF.

This rearrangement joins TRBV2 to TRBJ1-2, with 7 bases identical to TRBD1. V lost 8 bases to trimming and J lost 2 bases; unmatched junction nucleotides: 8. CDR1 and CDR2 (germline): SNHLY, FYNNEI. There are 14 residues in the CDR3. DNA for the CDR3: TGTGCCAGCGCTGATTGGGACAGAAACTATGGCTACACCTTC. It specifies CASADWDRNYGYTF.

The table lists this clonotype with a few counts. The chain uses TRBV12-3 or TRBV12-4 and TRBJ1-5; tentatively, D is TRBD1 (6 bases). The V and J ends lost 5 bases and 0 bases respectively, with 14 bases between them. CDR3 length equals 16 residues. CDR3 sequence reads: CASSLKGDLSNQPQHF. DNA of the CDR3: TGTGCCAGCAGTCTAAAGGGGGACCTTAGCAATCAGCCCCAGCATTTT.

In this sample, this clonotype turned up many times. One end of the junction fails to match germline, which may point to a read error. The V gene is TRBV7-7, the J gene TRBJ2-7; unclear D gene. Germline V gene sequence: CDR1 SSHAT, CDR2 FNYEAQ (reference sequence). This CDR3 is built from 12 residues. CDR3 protein: CASSSDILEEYF. In nucleotides, the CDR3 is TGTGCCAGCAGCTCCGACATCCTCGAGGAGTACTTC.

This clonotype has at least ten counts. V and J are TRBV20-1 and TRBJ2-5; 10 bases line up with TRBD1. There are 21 residues in the CDR3. Trimming cost V 2 bases and J 3 bases; bases outside gene matches: 24. Germline CDR1 reads DFQATT; CDR2 reads SNEGSKA (reference sequence). The CDR3 DNA sequence: TGCAGTGCTAGACCCCATCTCCCGGGACAGGGGCGGTCGGAAAAAGAAGAGACCCAGTACTTC. Protein sequence: CSARPHLPGQGRSEKEETQYF.

This clonotype was counted ten times or more. The rearrangement links TRBV6-5 to TRBJ2-2; 8 bases are shared with TRBD2. Germline CDR1 reads MNHEY; CDR2 reads SVGAGI. The CDR3 runs 15 residues. Germline trimming cut 6 bases from V and 1 base from J; bases unmatched to any gene: 4. The CDR3 coding sequence is TGTGCCAGCAGACCGGGACTAGGGAACACCGGGGAGCTGTTTTTT. Translating gives CASRPGLGNTGELFF.

This clonotype was seen repeatedly, ten times or more. The chain is built from TRBV3-1 and TRBJ2-1; D might be TRBD2 (6 bases). The length of the CDR3 is 16 residues. Germline V CDR1 and CDR2: LGHDT, YNNKEL (reference sequence). Trimming removed 0 bases at V and 4 bases at J, with 13 bases between. This CDR3 reads CASSQDGAGSYNEQFF. The CDR3 DNA is TGTGCCAGCAGCCAAGATGGGGCGGGATCATACAATGAGCAGTTCTTC.

This clonotype has at least ten counts. This chain links TRBV19 with TRBJ2-1; 9 nucleotides match TRBD1. The CDR3 loop spans 16 amino acids. Per germline, CDR1 LNHDA and CDR2 SQIVND (reference sequence). The V segment lost 5 bases and the J segment 9 bases; nucleotides outside the gene matches: 14. The CDR3 loop is CASSVSGTGTKGEQFF. The CDR3 DNA sequence: TGTGCCAGTAGTGTATCCGGGACAGGGACTAAAGGTGAGCAGTTCTTC.

In this sample, this clonotype turned up many times. This chain uses TRBV12-3 or TRBV12-4 with TRBJ1-5, with TRBD1 as a possible D gene (5 bases). Trimming left V 4 bases short and J 3 bases short, with 13 bases between. The CDR3 extends over 15 amino acids. CDR3 protein: CASSSFQGPNQPQHF. CDR3 in DNA: TGTGCCAGCAGTTCATTTCAGGGTCCCAATCAGCCCCAGCATTTT.

This clonotype was seen at least ten times. The V call is TRBV29-1, the J call TRBJ2-1; 7 bases are a match to TRBD2. CDR1 and CDR2 (germline): SQVTM, ANQGSEA. The CDR3 extends over 15 amino acids. J gave up 3 bases and V 4 bases, and 9 bases lay outside the gene matches. The CDR3: CSVARGGSGYNEQFF. The CDR3 DNA sequence: TGCAGCGTTGCAAGGGGCGGGAGTGGCTACAATGAGCAGTTCTTC.

In this sample, this clonotype turned up many times. The gene calls are TRBV29-1 and TRBJ1-2; 8 bases line up with TRBD1. The CDR3 is 14 residues long. The V segment lost 4 bases and the J segment 0 bases; nucleotides outside the gene matches: 4. CDR1 and CDR2 (germline): SQVTM, ANQGSEA. In DNA, the CDR3 is TGCAGCGTTGGGGGACAGGACGCTAACTATGGCTACACCTTC. It encodes CSVGGQDANYGYTF.

This clonotype was seen ten or more times. The chain uses TRBV21-1 and TRBJ2-7; the D call of TRBD1 is as the table states it, not checked on the DNA. TRBV21-1 is a known pseudogene. The CDR3 covers 15 residues. CDR3 nucleotides: TGTGCCAGCAGCAAAGAGGGACAGGGACGCTACGAGCAGTACTTC. It translates to CASSKEGQGRYEQYF.

This clonotype was detected ten times or more. The J gene is TRBJ2-2, the V gene TRBV6-6; tentative D call: TRBD2 (6 bases). Per the germline V gene, CDR1 is MNHNY and CDR2 is SVGAGI (reference sequence). The CDR3 consists of 12 residues. The CDR3 reads CAEGPNTGELFF. The DNA of the CDR3 is TGTGCGGAGGGGCCTAACACCGGGGAGCTGTTTTTT.

Worth noting for this clonotype: This may arise from a read error, as a much more abundant clone is one base away. The chain employs TRBV28 and TRBJ1-2; TRBD1 aligns across 11 bases. With V trimmed by 8 bases and J by 7 bases, 6 bases remained unmatched. The CDR3 contains 13 residues. Germline V CDR1 and CDR2: MDHEN, SYDVKM. CDR3 sequence reads: CASSDRGRIGYTF. The CDR3, as DNA: TGTGCCAGCTCGGACAGGGGGCGAATTGGCTACACCTTC.

This chain links TRBV2 with TRBJ1-4, with unresolved D. Germline V gene data show CDR1 as SNHLY and CDR2 as FYNNEI. The CDR3 loop spans 15 amino acids. Trimming removed 1 base from V and 4 bases from J, with 10 bases in between. The CDR3: CASSEEVWDNEKLFF. CDR3 DNA: TGTGCCAGCAGTGAAGAAGTCTGGGATAATGAAAAACTGTTTTTT.

This clonotype was detected many times. The rearrangement joins TRBV29-1 to TRBJ1-1; D remains unclear. V was shortened by 8 bases and J by 11 bases, with 21 bases between the two germline ends. This CDR3 is built from 12 residues. Germline-derived CDR1 and CDR2 are SQVTM and ANQGSEA. This CDR3 reads CSFIFREREAFF. In DNA form, the CDR3 reads TGCAGCTTTATTTTTAGGGAACGTGAGGCTTTCTTT.

This clonotype was seen at least ten times. The chain combines TRBV18 with TRBJ1-5; D may be TRBD1 (6 bases). The germline V gene encodes CDR1 KGHSH and CDR2 LQKENI. The CDR3 contains 16 residues. V was trimmed by 5 bases and J by 3 bases, leaving 17 bases between them. The CDR3 spells CASSSQGERINQPQHF. CDR3 DNA: TGTGCCAGCTCATCACAGGGTGAGAGGATCAATCAGCCCCAGCATTTT.